The table lists the clone carrying this T cell receptor beta chain with many counts. Its target is not known. Samples came from axillary lymph nodes draining the breast cancer. These data come from a study of breast tumors, draining lymph nodes, adjacent tissues. Study-wide results and caveats: Tumors had less TCR diversity than lymph nodes, more than nontumor tissue. The data were judged consistent with most tumor T cells coming from lymph node and expanding in tumor.

TCRdb fed the multiplex PCR reads into MiXCR, producing one record per CDR3 protein. The repertoire holds 200,000 to 300,000 distinct CDR3 sequences, with 30% to 35% as singletons. The CDR3 is 15 residues long. Germline V lookup: CDR1 SGHVS, CDR2 FQNEAQ. V gave up 5 bases and J gave up 2 bases, with 16 bases separating them. The sequence derives from a female donor with breast cancer. Some clones in this sample may be carry-over from other donors' samples. The sequencing sample was made of axillary lymph node tissue. The chain recombines TRBV7-8 with TRBJ2-7; D is perhaps TRBD1 (7 bases). The CDR3 DNA is TGTGCCAGCAGCCCCAGGGGGGTCCCAACCTACGAGCAGTACTTC. This translates into CASSPRGVPTYEQYF.